These 9 T cell receptor beta chains were all obtained from the same sample, sequenced in a study of control samples from healthy donors and cancer patients. This table comes from immunoSEQ multiplex PCR, and its TCRdb copy is limited to in-frame clones, with some not included. The table includes some 120,000 clones, around 94% detected once. Sequencing was done on a sample of PBMCs. The receptor source for this set is a man older than 75 with head and neck cancer.

The chain combines TRBV5-6 with TRBJ2-5; TRBD2 agrees at 8 bases. The CDR3 extends over 14 amino acids. V lost 3 bases and J lost 7; bases outside the gene matches: 8. Germline V gene lookup returns CDR1 SGHDT and CDR2 YYEEEE. This CDR3 reads CASSSGTRQGTQYF. In DNA form, the CDR3 reads TGTGCCAGCAGCTCGGGGACTAGGCAGGGGACCCAGTACTTC. The variable domain in full, with the rest retrieved from reference TRBV5-6 and TRBJ2-5, is DAGVTQSPTHLIKTRGQQVTLRCSPKSGHDTVSWYQQALGQGPQFIFQYYEEEERQRGNFPDRFSGHQFPNYSSELNVNALLLGDSALYLCASSSGTRQGTQYFGPGTRLLVL.

The chain uses TRBV3-1 (or the pseudogene TRBV3-2) and TRBJ1-1, with D perhaps TRBD1 (5 bases). The length of the CDR3 is 13 residues. The V gene's germline CDR1 is LGHDT and CDR2 YNNKEL (reference sequence). Trimming removed 0 bases from V and 11 bases from J, with 13 bases in between. CDR3 sequence: CASSQDRGSYAFF. The CDR3 bases are TGTGCCAGCAGCCAAGATAGGGGTAGTTACGCTTTCTTT.

The V and J genes are TRBV14 and TRBJ2-7; tentatively, D is TRBD2 (6 bases). Trimming cost V 1 base and J 6 bases, with 10 bases left between them. This CDR3 is built from 13 residues. Germline assignment: CDR1 SGHDN and CDR2 FVKESK. The CDR3 protein is CASSQGRGSEQYF. CDR3 sequence (DNA): TGTGCCAGCAGCCAAGGGAGGGGTTCCGAGCAGTACTTC.

This chain connects TRBV6-5 to TRBJ2-1; 10 bases agree with TRBD2. Germline V lookup: CDR1 MNHEY, CDR2 SVGAGI. The CDR3 runs 14 residues. V dropped 8 bases and J dropped 6; count of bases not matched to a gene: 7. CDR3 DNA sequence: TGTGCCAGCCGTAGCGGGAGGTTCATCAATGAGCAGTTCTTC. It translates to CASRSGRFINEQFF.

The V gene is TRBV19, the J gene TRBJ1-2; D is ambiguous. The length of the CDR3 is 10 residues. The germline CDR1 and CDR2 sequences are LNHDA and SQIVND (reference sequence). Trimming took off 8 bases at V and 6 bases at J, with 7 bases between the two ends. Here the CDR3 reads CASGWNGYTF. CDR3 in DNA: TGTGCCAGTGGGTGGAATGGCTACACCTTC. Full variable domain (missing parts from reference TRBV19 and TRBJ1-2): DGGITQSPKYLFRKEGQNVTLSCEQNLNHDAMYWYRQDPGQGLRLIYYSQIVNDFQKGDIAEGYSVSREKKESFPLTVTSAQKNPTAFYLCASGWNGYTFGSGTRLTVV.

The CDR3 DNA reads TGTGCCAGCGGGCGTGAGCAGTTCTTC. Protein: CASGREQFF. This chain links TRBV28 with TRBJ2-1; D is uncertain. Germline CDR1 reads MDHEN; CDR2 reads SYDVKM. V was clipped by 8 bases and J by 9 bases, with 5 bases between them. The CDR3 runs to 9 residues.

The chain has TRBV30 and TRBJ1-2, with a tentative D call TRBD1 (6 bases). Germline V CDR1 and CDR2: GTSNPN, SVGIG (reference sequence). The CDR3 extends over 18 amino acids. With 0 bases removed from V and 2 bases from J, the gap between germline ends came to 22 bases. CDR3 sequence: CAWSVRVGPTGLNYGYTF. In DNA, the CDR3 is TGTGCCTGGAGTGTACGGGTGGGGCCGACAGGACTCAACTATGGCTACACCTTC.

The rearrangement uses TRBV12-3 or TRBV12-4 and TRBJ1-2, with D possibly being TRBD1 (5 bases). Trimming took 10 bases from V and 2 from J, leaving 11 bases between them. The CDR3 loop spans 12 amino acids. The CDR3 nucleotides are TGTGCCACCTCGGGACGGAACTATGGCTACACCTTC. Amino acid sequence: CATSGRNYGYTF.

V gene TRBV4-3 combines with J gene TRBJ2-3; TRBD2 agrees at 10 bases. Germline V gene lookup returns CDR1 LGHNA and CDR2 YSLEER. With 4 bases clipped from V and 3 bases from J, the junction kept 10 bases outside the gene matches. The CDR3 extends over 17 amino acids. For the CDR3, the DNA is TGCGCCAGCAGCCCCAGGCTAGCGGGAGAGGGTACAGATACGCAGTATTTT. Translation: CASSPRLAGEGTDTQYF.